One sample yielded the 31 T cell receptor beta chains listed below, sequenced in a study of cytotoxic CD8 clonotypes in ibrutinib-treated CLL. The data were produced by immunoSEQ multiplex PCR, yet TCRdb's version contains in-frame clones alone and is incomplete. The table includes about 200,000 clones, 70% to 75% detected once. Sequencing used PBMCs, obtained after 12 months of ibrutinib treatment. The receptors come from a human donor with chronic lymphocytic leukemia.

The rearrangement joins TRBV30 to TRBJ1-6, with D unresolved. The V and J ends lost 4 bases and 6 bases respectively, with 10 bases between them. The CDR3 contains 13 residues. The germline CDR1 and CDR2 sequences are GTSNPN and SVGIG (reference sequence). CDR3 loop: CAWTGQSNSPLHF. CDR3 nucleotide sequence: TGTGCCTGGACAGGTCAGAGTAATTCACCCCTCCACTTT.

There are a few counts of this clone. This rearrangement joins TRBV5-8 to TRBJ1-2, with D possibly being TRBD1 (5 bases). The CDR3 totals 12 residues. Germline CDR1 is SGHTS and CDR2 is YDEGEE. V shed 1 base and J shed 8 bases, with 9 bases lying between them. CDR3 DNA: TGTGCCAGCAGCTTGAGGGGTTACGGCTACACCTTC. This codes for CASSLRGYGYTF.

This sequence joins TRBV7-2 and TRBJ2-7, with 7 bases lining up with TRBD2. The CDR3 runs to 13 residues. J lost 3 bases, V lost 4 bases, and 3 bases had no gene match. Looked up from germline, CDR1 is SGHTA and CDR2 is FQGNSA. In nucleotides, the CDR3 is TGTGCCAGCAGCTCTCGCGGGGGCTACGAGCAGTACTTC. Translating it yields CASSSRGGYEQYF.

CDR3 bases: TGTGCCAGCAGCTGGCGGGGGGGCCGCTCCTACGAGCAGTACTTC. It yields the protein CASSWRGGRSYEQYF. V and J are TRBV5-6 and TRBJ2-7, with TRBD2 matching 9 bases. The germline CDR1 and CDR2 sequences are SGHDT and YYEEEE. The CDR3 sequence is 15 residues long. The trim removed 3 bases at V and 0 bases at J, leaving 4 bases unmatched. The full variable domain, in which reference TRBV5-6 and TRBJ2-7 provide the parts outside the CDR3, is DAGVTQSPTHLIKTRGQQVTLRCSPKSGHDTVSWYQQALGQGPQFIFQYYEEEERQRGNFPDRFSGHQFPNYSSELNVNALLLGDSALYLCASSWRGGRSYEQYFGPGTRLTVT.

This clone came up once. The CDR3 loop reads CASSDQGGTYNEQFF. The CDR3 region has the DNA TGTGCCAGCAGTGATCAGGGCGGAACCTACAATGAGCAGTTCTTC. This rearrangement joins TRBV6-1 to TRBJ2-1; a possible D gene is TRBD1 (5 bases). Germline assignment: CDR1 MNHNS and CDR2 SASEGT. The CDR3 contains 15 residues. Trimming removed 3 bases from V and 2 bases from J, with 11 bases in between.

This chain uses TRBV9 with TRBJ1-6; 7 nucleotides align to TRBD1. CDR3 length equals 14 residues. V gave up 0 bases and J gave up 10 bases; unmatched junction bases: 4. The germline V gene encodes CDR1 SGDLS and CDR2 YYNGEE. The CDR3 sequence is CASSVGTGGSPLHF. CDR3 nucleotide sequence: TGTGCCAGCAGCGTAGGGACAGGAGGATCACCCCTCCACTTT.

The genes are TRBV28 and TRBJ2-3; D possibly corresponds to TRBD2 (5 bases). Germline CDR1 is MDHEN and CDR2 is SYDVKM. The CDR3 totals 17 residues. The V and J ends lost 3 bases and 4 bases respectively, with 20 bases between them. In DNA, the CDR3 is TGTGCCAGCAGTTTCCTCGACTTATTAACTAGAGCAGATACGCAGTATTTT. Protein: CASSFLDLLTRADTQYF.

This sequence joins TRBV5-1 and TRBJ1-3; weak D call: TRBD1 (5 bases). Germline V CDR1 and CDR2: SGHRS, YFSETQ. CDR3 size: 16 residues. Between the trimmed V and J ends, which lost 4 bases and 1 base, there was a span of 15 bases. The CDR3 loop is CASSTEFRGSGNTIYF. CDR3 nucleotide sequence: TGCGCCAGCAGCACCGAATTCCGGGGGTCTGGAAACACCATATATTTT.

J is TRBJ2-7 and V is TRBV11-2; no definite D call. V lost 1 base, J lost 1 base, and 8 bases lay in between. From germline, CDR1 is SGHAT and CDR2 FQNNGV. CDR3 size: 14 residues. Here the CDR3 reads CASSLVGLSYEQYF. CDR3 DNA sequence: TGTGCCAGCAGCTTAGTTGGTCTGTCCTACGAGCAGTACTTC.

The chain links TRBV19 to TRBJ2-1, with D perhaps matching TRBD2 (5 bases). V lost 3 bases, J lost 9 bases, and 12 bases lay in between. This CDR3 contains 13 residues. Looked up from germline, CDR1 is LNHDA and CDR2 is SQIVND (reference sequence). The CDR3 region is CASSMASTGEQFF. The DNA of the CDR3 is TGTGCCAGTAGTATGGCTAGCACGGGTGAGCAGTTCTTC.

This chain uses TRBV25-1 with TRBJ2-2, with D perhaps TRBD1 (5 bases). Germline V gene lookup returns CDR1 MGHDK and CDR2 SYGVNS. The ends were cut back, 5 bases at V and 0 bases at J, with 13 bases in the middle. This CDR3 is built from 16 residues. The CDR3, as DNA: TGTGCCAGCAGTCCTACGACAGTAGCGAACACCGGGGAGCTGTTTTTT. This sequence encodes CASSPTTVANTGELFF.

The chain combines TRBV9 with TRBJ1-2; no reliable D call. The V gene lost 3 bases and the J gene lost 4 bases, with 10 bases spanning the gap. This CDR3 spans 13 amino acids. The germline V gene encodes CDR1 SGDLS and CDR2 YYNGEE. The DNA for the CDR3 is TGTGCCAGCAGCGAAAATGGGCCCTATGGCTACACCTTC. This codes for CASSENGPYGYTF.

The V gene is TRBV4-1, the J gene TRBJ1-1; perhaps TRBD1 as D (5 bases). V lost 2 bases, J lost 11 bases, and 21 bases lay in between. The CDR3 extends over 15 amino acids. Per germline, CDR1 MGHRA and CDR2 YSYEKL. Written as DNA, the CDR3 is TGCGCCAGCAGCCAACCGCCCGATTCAGGGCTTGGGGCTTTCTTT. Translated: CASSQPPDSGLGAFF.

DNA of the CDR3: TGTGCCAGCAGCCGACAGGGGCTCGGGGGGACCCAGTACTTC. It encodes CASSRQGLGGTQYF. The V call is TRBV7-9, the J call TRBJ2-5, with TRBD1 matching 8 bases. CDR3 length equals 14 residues. Germline-derived CDR1 and CDR2 are SEHNR and FQNEAQ (reference sequence). The V gene end was trimmed by 5 bases and the J gene end by 7 bases; junction bases not matched to a gene: 9.

The rearrangement links TRBV10-2 to TRBJ2-3, with D hard to call. Trimming took off 2 bases at V and 6 bases at J, with 9 bases between the two ends. The length of the CDR3 is 13 residues. Germline V gene sequence: CDR1 WSHSY, CDR2 SAAADI. In nucleotides, the CDR3 is TGCGCCAGCAGTGAGGTGTGGTTGGATACGCAGTATTTT. Protein: CASSEVWLDTQYF.

The V call is TRBV28, the J call TRBJ2-7; 7 nucleotides line up with TRBD1. Germline V lookup: CDR1 MDHEN, CDR2 SYDVKM. The CDR3 has 14 amino acids. The J segment lost 2 bases and the V segment lost 2 bases, leaving 3 bases of the junction unmatched. CDR3 amino acids: CASSLEGATYEQYF. The CDR3 nucleotides are TGTGCCAGCAGTTTAGAGGGGGCGACCTACGAGCAGTACTTC.

The J gene is TRBJ2-3, the V gene TRBV6-4, with 7 bases lining up with TRBD1. The CDR3 is 14 residues long. The ends lost 3 bases at V and 7 bases at J; junction bases unmatched: 7. The germline CDR1 and CDR2 sequences are MRHNA and SNTAGT. CDR3 sequence: CASSESRGSNTQYF. The DNA for the CDR3 is TGTGCCAGCAGTGAAAGCAGGGGGTCCAATACGCAGTATTTT.

This clone was recorded a few times. V is TRBV7-3 and J is TRBJ2-7; either TRBD1 or TRBD2 may fit D (6 bases each). The germline V gene has CDR1 SGHTA and CDR2 FQGTGA. This CDR3 has 16 amino acids. The V end was cut by 4 bases, the J end by 5 bases, with 21 bases between. The CDR3 spells CASSSSSQGSGDEQYF. The CDR3 DNA sequence: TGTGCCAGCAGCTCAAGCTCACAGGGCTCGGGGGACGAGCAGTACTTC.

The rearrangement joins TRBV6-5 to TRBJ2-2, with 8 bases aligning to TRBD2. J gave up 5 bases and V 4 bases, and 6 bases lay outside the gene matches. Germline V gene lookup returns CDR1 MNHEY and CDR2 SVGAGI. The length of the CDR3 is 15 residues. The CDR3: CASSWTSLNTGELFF. The CDR3 bases are TGTGCCAGCAGTTGGACTAGCCTAAATACCGGGGAGCTGTTTTTT.

The rearrangement uses TRBV2 and TRBJ2-7; maybe TRBD2 (6 bases). Per the germline V gene, CDR1 is SNHLY and CDR2 is FYNNEI. The CDR3 has 13 residues. V dropped 1 base and J dropped 7 bases, with 11 bases sitting between them. The CDR3 region is CASSEVRGWEQYF. CDR3 sequence (DNA): TGTGCCAGCAGTGAAGTGCGGGGCTGGGAGCAGTACTTC. Looking up the rest from reference TRBV2 and TRBJ2-7 gives the full variable domain: EPEVTQTPSHQVTQMGQEVILRCVPISNHLYFYWYRQILGQKVEFLVSFYNNEISEKSEIFDDQFSVERPDGSNFTLKIRSTKLEDSAMYFCASSEVRGWEQYFGPGTRLTVT.

The CDR3 coding sequence is TGCAGCGCGGGGACTGTCCCCACTGAAGCTTTCTTT. Residues: CSAGTVPTEAFF. V usage is TRBV29-1 and J usage is TRBJ1-1; tentative D call: TRBD1 (5 bases). The germline V gene has CDR1 SQVTM and CDR2 ANQGSEA. V lost 7 bases and J lost 4, with 13 bases in between. This CDR3 has 12 amino acids.

This sequence joins TRBV11-2 and TRBJ2-7, with unresolved D. V was trimmed by 4 bases and J by 2 bases, leaving 9 bases between them. This CDR3 is 13 amino acids long. Per the germline V gene, CDR1 is SGHAT and CDR2 is FQNNGV. The CDR3 sequence: CASSWVGTYEQYF. The CDR3 region has the DNA TGTGCCAGCAGCTGGGTGGGTACCTACGAGCAGTACTTC.

The V call is TRBV6-5, the J call TRBJ2-1; TRBD2 agrees at 7 bases. Germline lookup yields CDR1 MNHEY and CDR2 SVGAGI. The CDR3 runs to 15 residues. Trimming took 5 bases from V and 5 from J; bases not matched to a gene: 9. CDR3 bases: TGTGCCAGCAGTCTTACCGGGGGGAACAACAATGAGCAGTTCTTC. Protein product: CASSLTGGNNNEQFF.

This clone was observed a single time. The V call is TRBV27, the J call TRBJ1-1, with D perhaps TRBD1 (5 bases). Germline assignment: CDR1 MNHEY and CDR2 SMNVEV (reference sequence). This CDR3 spans 12 amino acids. The V end lost 2 bases, the J end lost 11 bases, and 12 bases lay between the germline ends. CDR3 sequence reads: CASSLNSGVAFF. In DNA, the CDR3 is TGTGCCAGCAGTTTAAATTCGGGGGTCGCTTTCTTT.

V usage is TRBV5-1 and J usage is TRBJ1-1; TRBD1 matches at 9 bases. Germline trimming cut 2 bases from V and 4 bases from J; bases unmatched to any gene: 6. Germline values: CDR1 SGHRS, CDR2 YFSETQ. The CDR3 loop spans 15 amino acids. CDR3 region: CASSLVQGAGTEAFF. DNA for the CDR3: TGCGCCAGCAGCTTAGTACAGGGGGCGGGCACTGAAGCTTTCTTT. Variable domain in full (rest from reference TRBV5-1 and TRBJ1-1): KAGVTQTPRYLIKTRGQQVTLSCSPISGHRSVSWYQQTPGQGLQFLFEYFSETQRNKGNFPGRFSGRQFSNSRSEMNVSTLELGDSALYLCASSLVQGAGTEAFFGQGTRLTVV.

The genes are TRBV19 and TRBJ2-1; D remains ambiguous. From germline, CDR1 is LNHDA and CDR2 SQIVND (reference sequence). The CDR3 is made up of 14 amino acids. V dropped 1 base and J dropped 7 bases, with 11 bases sitting between them. The CDR3 protein is CASSIVPGFNEQFF. The CDR3 DNA follows: TGTGCCAGTAGTATAGTCCCCGGATTTAATGAGCAGTTCTTC.

Here the CDR3 reads CASSQTGAGRGRAKNIQYF. CDR3 DNA: TGTGCCAGCAGCCAGACGGGGGCGGGGCGAGGGAGAGCCAAAAACATTCAGTACTTC. This chain links TRBV4-2 with TRBJ2-4; either TRBD1 or TRBD2 may fit D (6 bases each). V lost 3 bases and J lost 0, with 21 bases in between. The V gene's germline CDR1 is LGHNA and CDR2 YNFKEQ. This CDR3 comprises 19 residues.

V gene TRBV10-3 combines with J gene TRBJ2-7; weak D call: TRBD2 (6 bases). Looked up from germline, CDR1 is ENHRY and CDR2 is SYGVKD. The CDR3 consists of 16 residues. V was clipped by 2 bases and J by 0 bases, with 14 bases between them. The CDR3 spells CAISEPGSGSSYEQYF. The CDR3 coding sequence is TGTGCCATCAGTGAGCCCGGGAGTGGGAGCTCCTACGAGCAGTACTTC.

This clone is a singleton in its sample. The sample has other DNA sequences that encode this CDR3 too. The genes are TRBV11-3 and TRBJ2-2, with no clear D. The CDR3 loop spans 12 amino acids. The germline V gene has CDR1 SGHNT and CDR2 YENEEA. Trimming left V 1 base short and J 8 bases short, with 5 bases between. The CDR3 DNA is TGTGCCAGCAGCTTAGGCGAAGGGGAGCTGTTTTTT. This codes for CASSLGEGELFF.

With respect to this clone: The same CDR3 can be traced to other DNA sequences in this sample. This rearrangement joins TRBV7-8 to TRBJ2-7; 7 nucleotides match TRBD1. The germline V gene encodes CDR1 SGHVS and CDR2 FQNEAQ. The trim removed 1 base at V and 6 bases at J, leaving 6 bases unmatched. This CDR3 comprises 14 residues. This CDR3 reads CASSLGTGLGEQYF. In nucleotides, the CDR3 is TGTGCCAGCAGCTTAGGGACAGGTTTAGGCGAGCAGTACTTC.

The chain combines TRBV14 with TRBJ2-7; no clear D. Germline assignment: CDR1 SGHDN and CDR2 FVKESK. The CDR3 covers 13 residues. Trimming took 3 bases from V and 3 from J, leaving 9 bases between them. In DNA, the CDR3 is TGTGCCAGCAGCCATGCCCCGAACTACGAGCAGTACTTC. This gives the protein CASSHAPNYEQYF.